This entry is about one TCR beta chain. Its antigen remains unknown. In germline, CDR1 is SQVTM, CDR2 ANQGSEA. The CDR3 has 13 amino acids. UMI-tagged TRB cDNA libraries were built via 5' RACE. TCRdb reprocessed the 5' RACE reads and reports one entry per CDR3 protein, with no DNA. Seen in this sample are more than 35,000 distinct CDR3 sequences; the ten most common clones hold about 14%. This entry belongs to a study of CXCR3-negative and CXCR3-positive naive CD8 T cells. Overall study context: Total TRB output reached 130 million or so reads, about 1.5 +/- 0.3 million per library. Points from the study as a whole: The study found that naive CXCR3-negative and CXCR3-positive cells shared TRBV-TRBJ usage, while memory cells differed. The majority of assays used fresh PBMCs, and CXCR3 expression partially decreased after cryopreservation. Each naive subset displayed comparably high diversity, whereas memory CD8+ cells displayed much lower diversity.

The receptor's source is a human donor in good health. Some clones in this sample may be carry-over from other donors' samples. V usage is TRBV29-1 and J usage is TRBJ2-7; TCRdb's D gene call, TRBD1, goes unchecked for lack of DNA. Sequenced material: memory CD8+ T cells from blood. The CDR3 loop is CSVAWGSNYEQYF.